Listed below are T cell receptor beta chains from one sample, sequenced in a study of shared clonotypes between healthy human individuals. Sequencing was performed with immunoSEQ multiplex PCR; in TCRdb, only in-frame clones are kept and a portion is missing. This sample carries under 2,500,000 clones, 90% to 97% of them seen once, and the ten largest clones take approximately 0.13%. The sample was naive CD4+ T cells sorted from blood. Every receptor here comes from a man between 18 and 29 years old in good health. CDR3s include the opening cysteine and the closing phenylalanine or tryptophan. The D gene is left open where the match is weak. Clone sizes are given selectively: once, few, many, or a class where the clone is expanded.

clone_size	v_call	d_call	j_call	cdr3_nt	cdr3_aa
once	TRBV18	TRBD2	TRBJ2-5	TGTGCCAGCTCACCTGTGCGCCTAGCGGGGGGAAAAGAGACCCAGTACTTC	CASSPVRLAGGKETQYF
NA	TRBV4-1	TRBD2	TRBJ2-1	TGCGCCAGCAGACAAGGGGCCGATCTAGCGGTCAGTGAGCAGTTCTTC	CASRQGADLAVSEQFF
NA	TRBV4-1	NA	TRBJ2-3	TGCGCCAGCAGCCTAGCGGAGCCTCGCACAGATACGCAGTATTTT	CASSLAEPRTDTQYF
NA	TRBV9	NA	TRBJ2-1	TGTGCCAGCAGCGTAGGAACAGGAGAGCAGTTCTTC	CASSVGTGEQFF
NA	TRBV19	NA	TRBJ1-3	TGTGCCAGTATTCGAAAGACAGGCTCTGGAAACACCATATATTTT	CASIRKTGSGNTIYF
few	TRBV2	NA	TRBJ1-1	TGTGCCAGCCGTCACAGGGATGGGGAGCACACTGAAGCTTTCTTT	CASRHRDGEHTEAFF
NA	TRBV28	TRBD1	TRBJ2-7	TGTGCCAGCAGAACAGGGGGTATGTCGTACGAGCAGTACTTC	CASRTGGMSYEQYF
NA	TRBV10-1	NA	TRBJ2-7	TGCGCCAGCAGTGAAGCAGGCAGCTCCTACGAGCAGTACTTC	CASSEAGSSYEQYF
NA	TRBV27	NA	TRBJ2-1	TGTGCCAGCAGTTCACGCCTAGCAGACTACAATGAGCAGTTCTTC	CASSSRLADYNEQFF
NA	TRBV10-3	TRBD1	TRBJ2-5	TGTGCCATCAGTGAGTCAGGTCAGGGGGAAAAGACCCAGTACTTC	CAISESGQGEKTQYF
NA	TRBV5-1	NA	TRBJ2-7	TGCGCCAGCAGCTTGAGGGAAATAGACGAGCAGTACTTC	CASSLREIDEQYF
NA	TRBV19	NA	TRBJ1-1	TGTGCCAGTAGTATCCAGGAGAACACTGAAGCTTTCTTT	CASSIQENTEAFF
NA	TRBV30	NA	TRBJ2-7	TGTGCCTGGAAATCCGCCGAGCAGTACTTC	CAWKSAEQYF
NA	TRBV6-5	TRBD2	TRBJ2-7	TGTGCCAGCACTCCTAGCGGGGACCCCTACGAGCAGTACTTC	CASTPSGDPYEQYF
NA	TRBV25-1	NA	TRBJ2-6	TGTGCCAGCAGTGCCTCGTCTGGGGCCAACGTCCTGACTTTC	CASSASSGANVLTF